The clone carrying this T cell receptor beta chain was counted many times. What it binds is unknown. The sample belongs to a study of human T cells and chemical hapten exposure. Study-wide context: DPC at 2% was the sensitizing agent, placed on roughly 2 cm by roughly 2 cm of upper inner arm skin.

Study results and limitations: The study found that PT1 expanded TCR counts correlated positively with patch test score. The immune response of these alopecia patients might not match healthy individuals'.

Each CDR3 protein gets one entry after TCRdb re-called the RACE reads with MiXCR. Seen here are some 53,000 distinct CDR3 sequences, more than 9.5% observed once, and the top ten hold approximately 1.8%. The CDR3 is made up of 13 amino acids. Trimming cost V 3 bases and J 6 bases, with 11 bases left between them. Germline assignment: CDR1 MRHNA and CDR2 SNTAGT. The time point here: patch test 1, 2 weeks after DPC sensitization. Documented treatment: therapeutic diphenylcyclopropenone sensitization with weekly scalp DPC. The authors extracted total RNA from unfractionated whole blood. The specimen comprised whole blood, sampled in connection with sensitization to the hapten diphenylcyclopropenone (DPC). This chain connects TRBV6-4 to TRBJ1-2, with a possible D match to TRBD1 (6 bases). The TCR comes from a woman between 40 and 55 years old with alopecia areata. Some clones in this sample may be carry-over from other donors' samples. CDR3 in amino acids: CASSETNRDGYTF. CDR3 in DNA: TGTGCCAGCAGTGAGACCAACAGGGATGGCTACACCTTC.